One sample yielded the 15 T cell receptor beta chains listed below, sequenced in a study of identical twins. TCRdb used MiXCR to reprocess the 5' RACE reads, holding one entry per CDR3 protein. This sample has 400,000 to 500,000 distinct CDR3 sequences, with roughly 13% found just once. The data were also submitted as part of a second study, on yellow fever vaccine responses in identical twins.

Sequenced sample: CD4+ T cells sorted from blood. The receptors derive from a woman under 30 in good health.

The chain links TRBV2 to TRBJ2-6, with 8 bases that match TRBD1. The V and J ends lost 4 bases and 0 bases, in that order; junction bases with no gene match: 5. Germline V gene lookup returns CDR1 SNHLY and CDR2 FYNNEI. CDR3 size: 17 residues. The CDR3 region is CASSGDRISSGANVLTF. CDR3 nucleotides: TGTGCCAGCAGTGGGGACAGGATTAGCTCTGGGGCCAACGTCCTGACTTTC.

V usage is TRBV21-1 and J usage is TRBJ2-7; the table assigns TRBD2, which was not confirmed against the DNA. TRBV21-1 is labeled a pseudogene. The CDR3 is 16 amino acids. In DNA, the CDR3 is TGTGCCAGCTTCAAAGGGACTAGCGGAGAATCCTACGAGCAGTACTTC. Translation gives CASFKGTSGESYEQYF.

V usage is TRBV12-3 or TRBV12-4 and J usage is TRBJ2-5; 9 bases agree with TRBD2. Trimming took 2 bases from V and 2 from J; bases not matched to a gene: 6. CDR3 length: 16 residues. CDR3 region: CASSLNLAGTQETQYF. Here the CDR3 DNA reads TGTGCCAGCAGTTTAAACCTAGCGGGGACTCAAGAGACCCAGTACTTC.

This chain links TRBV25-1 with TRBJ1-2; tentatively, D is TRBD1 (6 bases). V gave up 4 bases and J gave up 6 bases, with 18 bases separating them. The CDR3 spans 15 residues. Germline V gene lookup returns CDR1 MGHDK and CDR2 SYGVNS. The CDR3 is CASSANIDRKDGYTF. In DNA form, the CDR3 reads TGTGCCAGCAGTGCAAACATAGACAGGAAAGATGGCTACACCTTC.

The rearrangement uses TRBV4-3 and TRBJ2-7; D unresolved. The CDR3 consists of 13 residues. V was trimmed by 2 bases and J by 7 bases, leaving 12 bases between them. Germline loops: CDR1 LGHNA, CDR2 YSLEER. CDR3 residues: CASSQTALSEQYF. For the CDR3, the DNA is TGCGCCAGCAGCCAAACGGCCTTGTCTGAGCAGTACTTC.

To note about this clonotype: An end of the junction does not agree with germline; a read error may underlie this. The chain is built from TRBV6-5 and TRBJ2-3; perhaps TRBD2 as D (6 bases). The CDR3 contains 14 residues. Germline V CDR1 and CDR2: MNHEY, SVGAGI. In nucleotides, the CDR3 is TGTGCCAGCAGTTACGGGGGGAGTAGGGATACGCCGTATTTT. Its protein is CASSYGGSRDTPYF.

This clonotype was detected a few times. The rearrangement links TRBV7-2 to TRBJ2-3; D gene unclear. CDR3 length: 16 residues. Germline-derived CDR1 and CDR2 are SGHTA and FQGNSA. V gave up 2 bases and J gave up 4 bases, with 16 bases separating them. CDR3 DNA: TGTGCCAGCAGCTTACTACCGGGTCGCCGAGCAGATACGCAGTATTTT. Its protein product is CASSLLPGRRADTQYF.

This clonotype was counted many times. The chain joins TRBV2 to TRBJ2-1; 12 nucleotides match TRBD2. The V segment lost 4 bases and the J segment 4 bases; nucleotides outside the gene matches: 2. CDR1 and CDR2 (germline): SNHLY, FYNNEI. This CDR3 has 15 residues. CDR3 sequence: CASSGGLAGYNEQFF. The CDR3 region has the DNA TGTGCCAGCAGTGGCGGACTAGCGGGGTACAATGAGCAGTTCTTC.

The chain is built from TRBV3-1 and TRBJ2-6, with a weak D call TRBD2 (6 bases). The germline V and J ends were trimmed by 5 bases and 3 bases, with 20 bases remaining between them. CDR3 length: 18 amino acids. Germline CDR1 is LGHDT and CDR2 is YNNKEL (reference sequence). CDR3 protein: CASSSMEEGRGGANVLTF. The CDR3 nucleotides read TGTGCCAGCAGCTCCATGGAGGAGGGTAGAGGTGGGGCCAACGTCCTGACTTTC. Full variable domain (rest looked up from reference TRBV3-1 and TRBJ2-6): DTAVSQTPKYLVTQMGNDKSIKCEQNLGHDTMYWYKQDSKKFLKIMFSYNNKELIINETVPNRFSPKSPDKAHLNLHINSLELGDSAVYFCASSSMEEGRGGANVLTFGAGSRLTVL.

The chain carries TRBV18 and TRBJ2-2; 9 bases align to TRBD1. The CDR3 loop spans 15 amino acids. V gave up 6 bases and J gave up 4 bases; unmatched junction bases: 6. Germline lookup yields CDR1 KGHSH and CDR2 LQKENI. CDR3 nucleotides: TGTGCCAGCTCTCCGGGACAGGGAAGCACCGGGGAGCTGTTTTTT. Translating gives CASSPGQGSTGELFF.

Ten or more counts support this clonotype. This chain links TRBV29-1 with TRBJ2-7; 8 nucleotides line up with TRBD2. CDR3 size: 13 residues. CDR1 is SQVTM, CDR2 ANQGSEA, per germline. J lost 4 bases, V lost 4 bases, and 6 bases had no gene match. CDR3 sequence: CSVGQRGSYEQYF. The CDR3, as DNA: TGCAGCGTTGGACAGCGGGGGAGTTACGAGCAGTACTTC.

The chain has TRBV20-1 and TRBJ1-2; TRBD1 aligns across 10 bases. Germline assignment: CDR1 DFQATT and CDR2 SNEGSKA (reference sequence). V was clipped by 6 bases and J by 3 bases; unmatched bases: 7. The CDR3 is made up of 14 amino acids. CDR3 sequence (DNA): TGCAGTGCGCCAGACAGGGGGCTCTACTATGGCTACACCTTC. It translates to CSAPDRGLYYGYTF.

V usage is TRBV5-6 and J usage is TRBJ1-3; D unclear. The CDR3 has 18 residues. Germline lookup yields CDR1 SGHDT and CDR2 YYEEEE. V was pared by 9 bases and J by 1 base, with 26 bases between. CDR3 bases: TGTGCCATGGGCCCCGAGCGGGGTCTGCCTTTGTCTGGAAACACCATATATTTT. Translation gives CAMGPERGLPLSGNTIYF. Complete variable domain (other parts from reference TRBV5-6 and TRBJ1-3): DAGVTQSPTHLIKTRGQQVTLRCSPKSGHDTVSWYQQALGQGPQFIFQYYEEEERQRGNFPDRFSGHQFPNYSSELNVNALLLGDSALYLCAMGPERGLPLSGNTIYFGEGSWLTVV.

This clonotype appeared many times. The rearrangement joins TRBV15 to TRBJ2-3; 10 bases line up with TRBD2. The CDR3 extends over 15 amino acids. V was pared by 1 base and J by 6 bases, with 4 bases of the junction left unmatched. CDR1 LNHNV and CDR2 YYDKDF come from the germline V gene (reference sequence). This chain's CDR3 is CATSRGSGGLDTQYF. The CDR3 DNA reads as TGTGCCACCAGCAGAGGTAGCGGGGGGCTGGATACGCAGTATTTT.

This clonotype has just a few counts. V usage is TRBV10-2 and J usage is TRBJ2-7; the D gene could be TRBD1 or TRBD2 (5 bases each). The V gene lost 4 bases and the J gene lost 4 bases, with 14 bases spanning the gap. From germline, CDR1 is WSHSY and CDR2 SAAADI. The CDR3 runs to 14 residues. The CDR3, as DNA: TGCGCCAGCAGTGTGGCAGGGACGGGATACGAGCAGTACTTC. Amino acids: CASSVAGTGYEQYF.